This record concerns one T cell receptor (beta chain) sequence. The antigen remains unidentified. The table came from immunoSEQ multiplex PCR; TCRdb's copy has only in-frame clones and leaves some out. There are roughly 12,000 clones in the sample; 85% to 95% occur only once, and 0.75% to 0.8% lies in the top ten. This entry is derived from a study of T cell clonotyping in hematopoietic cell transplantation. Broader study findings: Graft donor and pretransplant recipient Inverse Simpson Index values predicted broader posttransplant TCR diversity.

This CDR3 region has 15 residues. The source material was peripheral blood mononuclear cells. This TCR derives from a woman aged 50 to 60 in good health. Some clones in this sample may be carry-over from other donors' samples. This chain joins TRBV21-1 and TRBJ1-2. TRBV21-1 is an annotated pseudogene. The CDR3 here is CASSKNCRGGYGYTF. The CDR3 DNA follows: TGTGCCAGCAGCAAAAATTGTCGGGGGGGCTATGGCTACACCTTC.